These 19 T cell receptor beta chains were sequenced from one sample in a study of blood T cell repertoires in COVID-19. Generated by immunoSEQ multiplex PCR, the TCRdb table keeps only in-frame clones and is missing some. In the table there are a few hundred thousand clones, roughly 85% of which are singletons. Sequenced material: PBMCs or T cells enriched from blood (not recorded which). All receptors come from a woman between 25 and 40 years old who had recovered from COVID-19.

The rearrangement joins TRBV27 to TRBJ2-7; 9 nucleotides match TRBD1. The ends lost 6 bases at V and 2 bases at J; junction bases unmatched: 5. Germline values: CDR1 MNHEY, CDR2 SMNVEV (reference sequence). This CDR3 contains 14 residues. The CDR3 sequence: CASRRDRVPYEQYF. CDR3 bases: TGTGCCAGCAGAAGGGACAGGGTGCCCTACGAGCAGTACTTC.

This clone was detected only once. The chain links TRBV27 to TRBJ2-7; D may be TRBD1 (6 bases). Germline V lookup: CDR1 MNHEY, CDR2 SMNVEV (reference sequence). The germline V and J ends were trimmed by 1 base and 1 base, with 11 bases remaining between them. The CDR3 covers 15 residues. The CDR3 region has the DNA TGTGCCAGCAGTTTATTAGGCCAGGGGTCCTACGAGCAGTACTTC. It codes for CASSLLGQGSYEQYF.

The V call is TRBV4-2, the J call TRBJ1-2, with unresolved D. Between the trimmed V and J ends, which lost 0 bases and 14 bases, there was a span of 10 bases. CDR1 and CDR2 from the germline V gene are LGHNA and YNFKEQ. The CDR3 is made up of 11 amino acids. CDR3 sequence (DNA): TGTGCCAGCAGCCAAGATGGAAGAGGGACCTTC. It translates to CASSQDGRGTF.

This clone was seen a few times. This chain joins TRBV25-1 and TRBJ2-6; D remains unclear. CDR3 length: 16 residues. V shed 4 bases and J shed 2 bases, with 12 bases lying between them. Germline-derived CDR1 and CDR2 are MGHDK and SYGVNS. CDR3 residues: CASSVTELPGANVLTF. The CDR3 bases are TGTGCCAGCAGTGTCACGGAGCTTCCTGGGGCCAACGTCCTGACTTTC.

The chain carries TRBV7-2 and TRBJ1-1; no clear D gene. The CDR3 extends over 12 amino acids. Looked up from germline, CDR1 is SGHTA and CDR2 is FQGNSA. The ends were cut back, 1 base at V and 5 bases at J, with 5 bases in the middle. CDR3 in amino acids: CASSLGETEAFF. The DNA for the CDR3 is TGTGCCAGCAGCTTAGGGGAGACTGAAGCTTTCTTT.

V gene TRBV27 combines with J gene TRBJ1-6, with TRBD1 matching 8 bases. The germline gives CDR1 MNHEY, CDR2 SMNVEV (reference sequence). There are 14 residues in the CDR3. The J segment lost 10 bases and the V segment lost 0 bases, leaving 2 bases of the junction unmatched. This chain's CDR3 is CASSLSPGGSPLHF. The CDR3 bases are TGTGCCAGCAGTTTATCGCCAGGGGGCTCACCCCTCCACTTT.

This clone was counted once. V gene TRBV30 combines with J gene TRBJ2-7; D gene ambiguous. With 3 bases removed from V and 6 bases from J, the gap between germline ends came to 6 bases. The V gene's germline CDR1 is GTSNPN and CDR2 SVGIG (reference sequence). The CDR3 runs 10 residues. The CDR3 sequence is CAWSRVEQYF. CDR3 nucleotide sequence: TGTGCCTGGAGCCGGGTCGAGCAGTACTTC.

V gene TRBV10-2 combines with J gene TRBJ1-5, with 7 nucleotides matching TRBD1. Trimming cost V 5 bases and J 3 bases; bases outside gene matches: 4. The germline gives CDR1 WSHSY, CDR2 SAAADI. CDR3 length equals 14 residues. The DNA for the CDR3 is TGCGCCAGCAGTAAAGACAGGGACAATCAGCCCCAGCATTTT. Protein sequence: CASSKDRDNQPQHF.

This clone is a singleton in its sample. The chain couples TRBV3-1 (or the pseudogene TRBV3-2) to TRBJ2-1; 8 nucleotides agree with TRBD2. The CDR3 has 17 residues. V gave up 1 base and J gave up 0 bases; unmatched junction bases: 5. Germline assignment: CDR1 LGHDT and CDR2 YNNKEL (reference sequence). In DNA form, the CDR3 reads TGTGCCAGCAGCCAAGCCGATGGGACTAGCTCCTACAATGAGCAGTTCTTC. Translation gives CASSQADGTSSYNEQFF.

V gene TRBV29-1 combines with J gene TRBJ1-1; 8 nucleotides agree with TRBD1. The junction had 9 bases not matched to a gene; V was cut back by 4 bases and J by 5 bases. CDR3 length: 14 amino acids. Germline V gene sequence: CDR1 SQVTM, CDR2 ANQGSEA. CDR3 nucleotides: TGCAGCGTTGCATTGGGAAGGACAGGGACTGAAGCTTTCTTT. Its translation: CSVALGRTGTEAFF.

The J gene is TRBJ2-1, the V gene TRBV18; the D gene is possibly TRBD2 (6 bases). The CDR3 totals 15 residues. Trimming cost V 3 bases and J 5 bases, with 14 bases left between them. The germline gives CDR1 KGHSH, CDR2 LQKENI. The CDR3: CASSPQRARDNEQFF. As DNA, the CDR3 is TGTGCCAGCTCACCCCAGCGGGCTAGGGACAATGAGCAGTTCTTC.

The V gene is TRBV7-9, the J gene TRBJ1-4; a weak D match, TRBD1 (5 bases). The CDR3 is 15 residues long. Germline V gene sequence: CDR1 SEHNR, CDR2 FQNEAQ (reference sequence). The CDR3 DNA follows: TGTGCTACCCAGCGGGGGAGGGCAACTAATGAAAAACTGTTTTTT. Translation: CATQRGRATNEKLFF.

The chain couples TRBV25-1 to TRBJ1-4; no clear D. The CDR3 is made up of 14 amino acids. Germline V gives CDR1 MGHDK, CDR2 SYGVNS. Between the trimmed V and J ends, which lost 1 base and 5 bases, there was a span of 8 bases. The chain's CDR3 is CASSESTANEKLFF. The CDR3 bases are TGTGCCAGCAGTGAATCAACAGCAAATGAAAAACTGTTTTTT.

This chain connects TRBV6-1 to TRBJ2-7, with D perhaps matching TRBD2 (6 bases). This CDR3 is 14 amino acids long. Germline CDR1 is MNHNS and CDR2 is SASEGT. Deletions cut 2 bases from V and 6 bases from J, with 14 bases between. Here the CDR3 reads CASSERLEGGEQYF. CDR3 sequence (DNA): TGTGCCAGCAGTGAACGACTAGAGGGTGGCGAGCAGTACTTC.

The V and J genes are TRBV28 and TRBJ2-6, with D unclear. The V end was cut by 6 bases, the J end by 1 base, with 10 bases between. Looked up from germline, CDR1 is MDHEN and CDR2 is SYDVKM. The CDR3 loop spans 15 amino acids. CDR3 nucleotide sequence: TGTGCCAGCAGCCACGCGCCTTCTGGGGCCAACGTCCTGACTTTC. Translation gives CASSHAPSGANVLTF.

This clone has a single count. The chain employs TRBV29-1 and TRBJ1-3; the D is unclear. This CDR3 is built from 13 residues. With 3 bases removed from V and 0 bases from J, the gap between germline ends came to 6 bases. Germline CDR1 and CDR2: SQVTM and ANQGSEA. This chain's CDR3 is CSVEDFSGNTIYF. DNA of the CDR3: TGCAGCGTTGAGGACTTCTCTGGAAACACCATATATTTT.

This clone was seen a handful of times. The rearrangement joins TRBV6-2 or TRBV6-3 to TRBJ2-3, with a tentative D call TRBD2 (6 bases). The CDR3 loop spans 14 amino acids. V was shortened by 6 bases and J by 4 bases, with 14 bases between the two germline ends. Germline CDR1 and CDR2: MNHEY and SVGEGT. CDR3 loop: CASSHGTGADTQYF. CDR3 DNA: TGTGCCAGCAGCCATGGTACGGGGGCAGATACGCAGTATTTT.

The rearrangement links TRBV7-9 to TRBJ2-7; TRBD1 aligns across 8 bases. Unmatched junction bases numbered 10, after V lost 4 bases and J lost 5 bases. Germline CDR1 is SEHNR and CDR2 is FQNEAQ (reference sequence). The CDR3 has 15 residues. CDR3 DNA sequence: TGTGCCAGCAGCTCGCGGACAGGGCGGAAAGACGAGCAGTACTTC. Translated, it gives CASSSRTGRKDEQYF.

This clone was picked up many times. The chain carries TRBV10-3 and TRBJ1-2, with 10 bases identical to TRBD1. V was clipped by 3 bases and J by 8 bases; unmatched bases: 12. The CDR3 has 16 amino acids. CDR1 ENHRY and CDR2 SYGVKD come from the germline V gene. CDR3 DNA: TGTGCCATCAGTGACCCGCCCGGGACAGGGGAAGGGGGCTACACCTTC. This gives the protein CAISDPPGTGEGGYTF.